A single sample gave rise to the 3 T cell receptor beta chains below, sequenced in a study of metastatic and nonmetastatic thyroid tumors. Ahead of thyroid surgery, no patient had received treatment of any kind. MiXCR reprocessed the PCR reads for TCRdb. The profile covers more than 40,000 clones, with about 15% appearing a single time and approximately 20% taken by the ten largest. The sample comprised blood. These receptors were taken from a female donor with papillary thyroid cancer or a benign thyroid nodule (not recorded which). Some clones in this sample may be carry-over from other donors' samples.

The rearrangement joins TRBV6-1 to TRBJ2-2; D gene uncertain. The CDR3 loop spans 14 amino acids. Germline V gene lookup returns CDR1 MNHNS and CDR2 SASEGT. V was clipped by 0 bases and J by 3 bases, with 5 bases between them. This CDR3 is CASSEAPDTGELFF. The CDR3 DNA sequence: TGTGCCAGCAGTGAAGCTCCGGACACCGGGGAGCTGTTTTTT.

Many counts were recorded for this clone. This chain connects TRBV24-1 to TRBJ2-7, with D perhaps assigned TRBD1 or TRBD2 (5 bases each). V was pared by 7 bases and J by 1 base, with 7 bases between. Germline assignment: CDR1 KGHDR and CDR2 SFDVKD. CDR3 size: 12 residues. CDR3: CATRRGSYEQYF. The CDR3 DNA reads as TGTGCCACCAGGAGGGGTTCCTACGAGCAGTACTTC.

As regards this clone: It may be a read error: a sequence one base away is much more abundant. The V and J genes are TRBV6-1 and TRBJ2-1; 9 bases line up with TRBD2. The CDR3 has 15 residues. V was pared by 7 bases and J by 8 bases, with 12 bases of the junction left unmatched. Germline V gene lookup returns CDR1 MNHNS and CDR2 SASEGT. The CDR3 DNA reads as TGTGCCAGCAATTCGTGCGCGGGAGGGCTCCATGAGCAGTTCTTC. The encoded protein is CASNSCAGGLHEQFF.